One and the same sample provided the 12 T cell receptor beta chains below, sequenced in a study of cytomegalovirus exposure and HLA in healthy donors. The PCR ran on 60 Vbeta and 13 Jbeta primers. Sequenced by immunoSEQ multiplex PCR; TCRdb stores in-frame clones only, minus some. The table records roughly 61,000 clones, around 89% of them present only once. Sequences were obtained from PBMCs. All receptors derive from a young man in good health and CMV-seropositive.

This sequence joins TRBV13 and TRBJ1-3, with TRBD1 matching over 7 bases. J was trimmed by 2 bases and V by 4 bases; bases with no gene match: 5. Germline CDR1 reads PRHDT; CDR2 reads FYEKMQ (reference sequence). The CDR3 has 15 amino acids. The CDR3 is CASSYDRDAGNTIYF. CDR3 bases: TGTGCCAGCAGCTACGACAGGGACGCTGGAAACACCATATATTTT.

CDR3 sequence (DNA): TGTGCCAGCAGCGTAGCGACAGGGCATGAGCAGTTCTTC. Translating gives CASSVATGHEQFF. The genes are TRBV9 and TRBJ2-1, with 7 bases matching TRBD1. The CDR3 loop spans 13 amino acids. With V trimmed by 0 bases and J by 8 bases, 2 bases remained unmatched. CDR1 is SGDLS and CDR2 is YYNGEE in the germline V gene.

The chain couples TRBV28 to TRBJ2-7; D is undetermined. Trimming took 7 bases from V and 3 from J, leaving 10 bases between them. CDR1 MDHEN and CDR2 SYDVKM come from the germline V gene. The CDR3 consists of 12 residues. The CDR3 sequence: CASTDIGYEQYF. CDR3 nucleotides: TGTGCCAGCACCGACATTGGCTACGAGCAGTACTTC.

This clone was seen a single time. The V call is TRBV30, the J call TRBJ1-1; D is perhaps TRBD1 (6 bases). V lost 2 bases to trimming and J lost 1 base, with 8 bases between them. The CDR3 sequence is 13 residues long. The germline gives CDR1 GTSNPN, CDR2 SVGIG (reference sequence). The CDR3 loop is CAWSHRENTEAFF. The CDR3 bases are TGTGCCTGGAGTCACAGGGAGAACACTGAAGCTTTCTTT.

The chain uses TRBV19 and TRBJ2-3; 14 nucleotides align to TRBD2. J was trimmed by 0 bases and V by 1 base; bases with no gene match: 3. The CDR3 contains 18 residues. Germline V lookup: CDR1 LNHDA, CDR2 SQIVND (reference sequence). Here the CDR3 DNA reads TGTGCCAGTAGTATAGGACTAGCGGGAGGGCCAAGCACAGATACGCAGTATTTT. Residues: CASSIGLAGGPSTDTQYF.

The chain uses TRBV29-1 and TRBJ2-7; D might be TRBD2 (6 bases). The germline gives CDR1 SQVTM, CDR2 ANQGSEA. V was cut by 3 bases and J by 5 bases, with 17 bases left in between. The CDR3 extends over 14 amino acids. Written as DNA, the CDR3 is TGCAGCGTTGATTTCCGTGGAGGGACGGACGAGCAGTACTTC. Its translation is CSVDFRGGTDEQYF.

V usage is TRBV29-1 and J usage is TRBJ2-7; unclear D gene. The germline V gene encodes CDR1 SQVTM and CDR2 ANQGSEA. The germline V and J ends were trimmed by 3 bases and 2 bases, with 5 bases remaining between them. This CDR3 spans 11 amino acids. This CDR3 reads CSVETAYEQYF. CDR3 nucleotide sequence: TGCAGCGTTGAGACTGCCTACGAGCAGTACTTC.

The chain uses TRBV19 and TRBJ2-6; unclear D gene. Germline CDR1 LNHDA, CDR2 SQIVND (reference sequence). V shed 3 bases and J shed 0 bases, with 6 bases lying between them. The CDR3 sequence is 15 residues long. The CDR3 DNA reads TGTGCCAGTAGTATCCTGGCCTCTGGGGCCAACGTCCTGACTTTC. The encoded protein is CASSILASGANVLTF.

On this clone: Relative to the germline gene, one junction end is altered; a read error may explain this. The CDR3 DNA reads TGTGCTAGCAGCTTACACTCCCAAGAGACCCAGTACTTC. Translating it yields CASSLHSQETQYF. The chain employs TRBV7-7 and TRBJ2-5, with no clear D. Germline-derived CDR1 and CDR2 are SSHAT and FNYEAQ (reference sequence). The CDR3 is 13 amino acids.

CDR3 sequence reads: CASSLANYGYTF. As DNA, the CDR3 is TGCGCCAGCAGCTTGGCGAACTATGGCTACACCTTC. The gene calls are TRBV5-1 and TRBJ1-2; D is undetermined. V was cut by 0 bases and J by 2 bases, with 2 bases left in between. This CDR3 comprises 12 residues. Germline values: CDR1 SGHRS, CDR2 YFSETQ. The full variable domain, rest sourced from reference TRBV5-1 and TRBJ1-2, is KAGVTQTPRYLIKTRGQQVTLSCSPISGHRSVSWYQQTPGQGLQFLFEYFSETQRNKGNFPGRFSGRQFSNSRSEMNVSTLELGDSALYLCASSLANYGYTFGSGTRLTVV.

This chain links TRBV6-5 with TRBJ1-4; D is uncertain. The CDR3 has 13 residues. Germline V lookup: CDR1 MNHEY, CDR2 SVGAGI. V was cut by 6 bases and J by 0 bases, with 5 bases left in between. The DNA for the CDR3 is TGTGCCAGCAGGCCTACAACTAATGAAAAACTGTTTTTT. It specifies CASRPTTNEKLFF.

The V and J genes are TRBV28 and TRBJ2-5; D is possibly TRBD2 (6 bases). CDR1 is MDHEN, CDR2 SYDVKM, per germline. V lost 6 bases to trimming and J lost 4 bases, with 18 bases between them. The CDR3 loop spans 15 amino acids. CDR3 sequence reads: CASSLGLNGRETQYF. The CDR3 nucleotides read TGTGCCAGCAGCCTCGGACTCAACGGGAGAGAGACCCAGTACTTC.